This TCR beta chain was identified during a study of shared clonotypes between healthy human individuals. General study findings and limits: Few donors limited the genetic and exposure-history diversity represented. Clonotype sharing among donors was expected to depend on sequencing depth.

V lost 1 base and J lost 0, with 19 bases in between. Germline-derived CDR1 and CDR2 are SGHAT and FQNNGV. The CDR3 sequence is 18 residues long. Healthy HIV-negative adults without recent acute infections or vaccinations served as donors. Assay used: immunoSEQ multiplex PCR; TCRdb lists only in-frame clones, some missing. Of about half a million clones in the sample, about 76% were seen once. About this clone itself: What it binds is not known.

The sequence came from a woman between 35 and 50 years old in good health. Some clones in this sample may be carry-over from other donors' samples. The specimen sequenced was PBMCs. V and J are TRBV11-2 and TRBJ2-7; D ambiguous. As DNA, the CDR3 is TGTGCCAGCAGCTTAGTTTCTAGTTGGTTAAGGAGCTCCTACGAGCAGTACTTC. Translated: CASSLVSSWLRSSYEQYF.